The next 17 T cell receptor beta chains were all read from a single sample in a study of OX40 agonist ivuxolimab in advanced cancers. TCRdb keeps only in-frame clones here, not all; method: immunoSEQ multiplex PCR. In the table there are around 53,000 clones, 93% of which are singletons. Sequencing was performed on CD4+ or CD8+ T cells sorted from blood, taken in a trial of the OX40 agonist ivuxolimab. These receptor sequences come from an adult with an advanced solid tumor such as melanoma, head and neck, liver or kidney cancer.

This chain joins TRBV10-3 and TRBJ2-1; 7 bases are shared with TRBD2. The CDR3 is 15 residues long. Germline V gene sequence: CDR1 ENHRY, CDR2 SYGVKD. Losses at the gene ends were 9 bases for V and 3 bases for J; bases not matched to a gene: 11. The CDR3: CAIRSPGGHYNEQFF. The CDR3 DNA reads as TGTGCCATACGCTCCCCGGGAGGCCACTACAATGAGCAGTTCTTC.

The rearrangement joins TRBV7-8 to TRBJ1-1; D not resolved. Trimming pared 5 bases from V and 6 bases from J, leaving 22 bases between. Looked up from germline, CDR1 is SGHVS and CDR2 is FQNEAQ. This CDR3 contains 16 residues. CDR3 bases: TGTGCCAGCAGCGCGAACAGTTACACGAGGTCGTCTGAAGCTTTCTTT. This encodes CASSANSYTRSSEAFF.

This chain connects TRBV27 to TRBJ2-1; a weak D match, TRBD2 (5 bases). V was clipped by 6 bases and J by 6 bases, with 18 bases between them. This CDR3 has 15 amino acids. Germline CDR1 MNHEY, CDR2 SMNVEV (reference sequence). The CDR3 DNA is TGTGCCAGCAGCCCACCCAGCGGTCTTTTCAATGAGCAGTTCTTC. This sequence encodes CASSPPSGLFNEQFF.

The gene calls are TRBV13 and TRBJ1-2, with D perhaps matching TRBD1 (5 bases). V lost 0 bases to trimming and J lost 4 bases, with 24 bases between them. The CDR3 runs to 19 residues. Germline-derived CDR1 and CDR2 are PRHDT and FYEKMQ (reference sequence). The CDR3 is CASSLGFGQDKILGYGYTF. Here the CDR3 DNA reads TGTGCCAGCAGCTTAGGGTTCGGGCAGGACAAAATTCTGGGCTATGGCTACACCTTC.

This chain joins TRBV9 and TRBJ2-1, with D perhaps given as TRBD1 or TRBD2 (5 bases each). With 3 bases removed from V and 7 bases from J, the gap between germline ends came to 11 bases. The germline CDR1 and CDR2 sequences are SGDLS and YYNGEE. CDR3 length equals 13 residues. CDR3 in DNA: TGTGCCAGCAGCGACGGGACCCTAAATGAGCAGTTCTTC. Translated: CASSDGTLNEQFF.

The chain uses TRBV6-5 and TRBJ2-1; D is undetermined. The V end lost 9 bases, the J end lost 5 bases, and 5 bases lay between the germline ends. The germline V gene has CDR1 MNHEY and CDR2 SVGAGI. The CDR3 length is 10 residues. CDR3 DNA sequence: TGTGCCAGTGGAAACAATGAGCAGTTCTTC. This gives the protein CASGNNEQFF.

The chain employs TRBV28 and TRBJ2-2; the D gene is possibly TRBD2 (6 bases). V was cut by 3 bases and J by 6 bases, with 11 bases left in between. The length of the CDR3 is 14 residues. CDR1 MDHEN and CDR2 SYDVKM come from the germline V gene. The CDR3 nucleotides read TGTGCCAGCAGTTTTTATGGAGGGCCCGGGGAGCTGTTTTTT. Translating gives CASSFYGGPGELFF.

This clone was recorded only once. V is TRBV6-5 and J is TRBJ2-7, with D unresolved. Germline assignment: CDR1 MNHEY and CDR2 SVGAGI. CDR3 length: 13 residues. V was clipped by 5 bases and J by 2 bases, with 10 bases between them. The CDR3, as DNA: TGTGCCAGCAGTAAGGACGGACCCTACGAGCAGTACTTC. Translated, it gives CASSKDGPYEQYF.

This clone appeared a single time. This rearrangement joins TRBV9 to TRBJ2-1, with 9 bases fitting TRBD2. Germline V lookup: CDR1 SGDLS, CDR2 YYNGEE. The CDR3 runs to 15 residues. V lost 5 bases and J lost 7; bases outside the gene matches: 10. CDR3 amino acids: CASRPGLAVMNEQFF. In nucleotides, the CDR3 is TGTGCCAGCAGACCGGGACTAGCTGTAATGAATGAGCAGTTCTTC.

The chain uses TRBV28 and TRBJ1-3; 7 positions agree with TRBD1. V was pared by 2 bases and J by 4 bases, with 8 bases of the junction left unmatched. The CDR3 extends over 16 amino acids. The germline V gene has CDR1 MDHEN and CDR2 SYDVKM. The CDR3 is CASSLRQGGDGNTIYF. The CDR3 nucleotides read TGTGCCAGCAGTTTACGGCAGGGGGGAGACGGAAACACCATATATTTT.

Turning to this clone: The junction departs from the called germline gene at one end, perhaps through a read error. This same CDR3 is encoded by further DNA sequences in the sample. The V call is TRBV27, the J call TRBJ2-7; tentative D call: TRBD1 (6 bases). This CDR3 contains 14 residues. Looked up from germline, CDR1 is MNHEY and CDR2 is SMNVEV (reference sequence). The CDR3 nucleotides read TGTGCCAGCAGTTTGCAGGGGACCCACTACGAGCAATACTTC. Residues: CASSLQGTHYEQYF.

This chain links TRBV28 with TRBJ1-5, with D perhaps TRBD1 (5 bases). Trimming left V 6 bases short and J 0 bases short, with 9 bases between. The CDR3 consists of 14 residues. Germline CDR1 MDHEN, CDR2 SYDVKM. CDR3 residues: CASSLQVSNQPQHF. CDR3 sequence (DNA): TGTGCCAGCAGCCTACAGGTTAGCAATCAGCCCCAGCATTTT.

The chain combines TRBV28 with TRBJ1-1, with TRBD1 identical over 8 bases. V shed 4 bases, J shed 1 base, and the junction held 11 bases outside the gene matches. The CDR3 totals 17 residues. CDR1 and CDR2 (germline): MDHEN, SYDVKM. The CDR3 loop is CASSSTLSTGANTEAFF. The CDR3 nucleotides are TGTGCCAGCAGTTCCACGCTGTCGACAGGGGCGAACACTGAAGCTTTCTTT.

V gene TRBV10-1 combines with J gene TRBJ2-1; 8 bases are a match to TRBD2. With 4 bases clipped from V and 9 bases from J, the junction kept 8 bases outside the gene matches. Per the germline V gene, CDR1 is WNHNN and CDR2 is SYGVQD (reference sequence). The CDR3 length is 14 residues. CDR3 amino acids: CASSVYREGTEQFF. CDR3 DNA: TGCGCCAGCAGTGTTTACCGGGAGGGCACTGAGCAGTTCTTC.

The rearrangement joins TRBV27 to TRBJ1-1; D gene unclear. Trimming left V 2 bases short and J 2 bases short, with 6 bases between. The CDR3 is 13 amino acids. Germline values: CDR1 MNHEY, CDR2 SMNVEV (reference sequence). In nucleotides, the CDR3 is TGTGCCAGCAGTTTAAGCAAAAACACTGAAGCTTTCTTT. This codes for CASSLSKNTEAFF.

The chain's CDR3 is CASGPRGPTTDTQYF. The CDR3 DNA sequence: TGTGCCAGCGGCCCACGGGGGCCTACCACAGATACGCAGTATTTT. The rearrangement uses TRBV7-6 and TRBJ2-3; D is perhaps TRBD1 or TRBD2 (6 bases each). Germline V gives CDR1 SGHVS, CDR2 FNYEAQ. Trimming shortened V by 8 bases and J by 2 bases, and 17 bases separated the two germline ends. The CDR3 sequence is 15 residues long.

The rearrangement uses TRBV7-6 and TRBJ2-1; D is ambiguous. The CDR3 spans 13 residues. Germline V gene lookup returns CDR1 SGHVS and CDR2 FNYEAQ. V lost 2 bases to trimming and J lost 7 bases, with 9 bases between them. The CDR3 loop reads CASSLMGFNEQFF. The CDR3 coding sequence is TGTGCCAGCAGCTTAATGGGTTTTAATGAGCAGTTCTTC.